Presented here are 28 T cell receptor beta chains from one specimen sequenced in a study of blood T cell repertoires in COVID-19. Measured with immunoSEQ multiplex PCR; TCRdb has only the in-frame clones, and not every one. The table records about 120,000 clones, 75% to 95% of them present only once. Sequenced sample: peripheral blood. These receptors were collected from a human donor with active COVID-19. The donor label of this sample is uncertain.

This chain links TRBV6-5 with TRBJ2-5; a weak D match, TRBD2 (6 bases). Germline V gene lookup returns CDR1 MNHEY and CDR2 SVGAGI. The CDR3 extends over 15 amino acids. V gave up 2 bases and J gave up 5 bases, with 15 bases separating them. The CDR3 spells CASSYGTGRWETQYF. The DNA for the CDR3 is TGTGCCAGCAGTTACGGTACGGGGAGGTGGGAGACCCAGTACTTC.

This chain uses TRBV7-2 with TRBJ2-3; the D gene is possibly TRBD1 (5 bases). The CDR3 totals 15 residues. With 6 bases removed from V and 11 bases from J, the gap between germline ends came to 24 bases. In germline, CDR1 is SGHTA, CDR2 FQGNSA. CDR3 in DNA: TGTGCCAGCAGAATTACAGGCCTAGACAGCACAAAGCAGTATTTT. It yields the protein CASRITGLDSTKQYF.

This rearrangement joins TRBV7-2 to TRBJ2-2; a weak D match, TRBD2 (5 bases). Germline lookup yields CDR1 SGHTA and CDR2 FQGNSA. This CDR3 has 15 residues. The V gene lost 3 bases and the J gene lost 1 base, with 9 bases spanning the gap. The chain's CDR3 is CASSFKRLNTGELFF. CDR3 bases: TGTGCCAGCAGCTTTAAGCGGCTGAACACCGGGGAGCTGTTTTTT.

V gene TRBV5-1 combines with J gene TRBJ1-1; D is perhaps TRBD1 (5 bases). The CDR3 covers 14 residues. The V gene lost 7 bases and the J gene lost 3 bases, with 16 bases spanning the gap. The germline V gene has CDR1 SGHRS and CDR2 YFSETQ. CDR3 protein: CASAQRGWDTEAFF. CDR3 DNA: TGCGCCAGCGCACAGCGGGGGTGGGACACTGAAGCTTTCTTT.

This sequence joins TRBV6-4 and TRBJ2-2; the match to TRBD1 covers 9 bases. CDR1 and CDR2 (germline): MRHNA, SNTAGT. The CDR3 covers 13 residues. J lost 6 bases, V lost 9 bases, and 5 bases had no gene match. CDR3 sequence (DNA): TGTGCCAGTCGTGGGACAGGGCCCGGGGAGCTGTTTTTT. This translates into CASRGTGPGELFF.

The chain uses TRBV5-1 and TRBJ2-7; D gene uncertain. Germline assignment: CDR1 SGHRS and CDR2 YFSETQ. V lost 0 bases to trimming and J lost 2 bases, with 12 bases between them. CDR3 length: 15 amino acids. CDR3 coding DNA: TGCGCCAGCAGCTTGGAGGCAGGTTCTCCCTACGAGCAGTACTTC. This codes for CASSLEAGSPYEQYF.

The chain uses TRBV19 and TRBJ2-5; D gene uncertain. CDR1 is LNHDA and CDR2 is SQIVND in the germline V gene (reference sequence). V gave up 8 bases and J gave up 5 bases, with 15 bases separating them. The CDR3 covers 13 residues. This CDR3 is CASRVDSEETQYF. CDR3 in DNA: TGTGCCAGTCGGGTCGACTCCGAGGAGACCCAGTACTTC.

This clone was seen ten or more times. The CDR3 DNA reads as TGTGCCAGCAGCGATCCGGGACTAGCGGGGGGATCCACAGATACGCAGTATTTT. Amino acid sequence: CASSDPGLAGGSTDTQYF. J is TRBJ2-3 and V is TRBV7-9; 15 nucleotides match TRBD2. V was pared by 5 bases and J by 2 bases, with 8 bases of the junction left unmatched. CDR1 and CDR2 from the germline V gene are SEHNR and FQNEAQ (reference sequence). The CDR3 spans 18 residues.

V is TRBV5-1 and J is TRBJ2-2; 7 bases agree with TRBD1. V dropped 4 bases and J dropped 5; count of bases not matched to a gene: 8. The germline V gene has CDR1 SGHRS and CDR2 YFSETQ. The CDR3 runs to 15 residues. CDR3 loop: CASSATGQWTGELFF. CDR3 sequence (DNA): TGCGCCAGCAGCGCCACGGGACAGTGGACCGGGGAGCTGTTTTTT.

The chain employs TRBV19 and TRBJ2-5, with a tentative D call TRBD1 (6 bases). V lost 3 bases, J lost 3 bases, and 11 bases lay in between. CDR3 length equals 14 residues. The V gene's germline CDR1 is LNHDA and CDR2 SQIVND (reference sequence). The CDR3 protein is CASSIKGVKETQYF. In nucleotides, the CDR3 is TGTGCCAGTAGTATCAAGGGGGTAAAAGAGACCCAGTACTTC.

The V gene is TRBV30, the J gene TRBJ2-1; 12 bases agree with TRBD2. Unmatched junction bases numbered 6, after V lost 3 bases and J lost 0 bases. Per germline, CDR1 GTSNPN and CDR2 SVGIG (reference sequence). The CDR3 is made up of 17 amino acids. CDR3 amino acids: CAWSGTSGLSSYNEQFF. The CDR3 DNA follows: TGTGCCTGGAGCGGGACTAGCGGGTTGAGCTCCTACAATGAGCAGTTCTTC.

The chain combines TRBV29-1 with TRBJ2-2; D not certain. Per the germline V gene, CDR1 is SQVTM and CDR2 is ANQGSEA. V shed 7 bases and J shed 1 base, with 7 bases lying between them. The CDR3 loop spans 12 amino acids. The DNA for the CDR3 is TGCAGCGCCAACAGGAACACCGGGGAGCTGTTTTTT. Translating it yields CSANRNTGELFF.

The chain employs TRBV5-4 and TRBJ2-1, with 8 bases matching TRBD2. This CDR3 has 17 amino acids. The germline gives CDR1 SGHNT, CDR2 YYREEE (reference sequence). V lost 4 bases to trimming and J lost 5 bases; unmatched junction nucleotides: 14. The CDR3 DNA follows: TGTGCCAGCAGCCAGCTTCGGGGGAGTAGCGGGGACAATGAGCAGTTCTTC. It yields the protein CASSQLRGSSGDNEQFF.

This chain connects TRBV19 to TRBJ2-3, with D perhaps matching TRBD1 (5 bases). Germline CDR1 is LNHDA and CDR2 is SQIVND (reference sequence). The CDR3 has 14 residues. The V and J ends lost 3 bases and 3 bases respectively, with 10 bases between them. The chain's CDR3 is CASSIQGSTDTQYF. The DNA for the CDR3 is TGTGCCAGTAGTATTCAGGGATCGACAGATACGCAGTATTTT.

CDR3 sequence (DNA): TGCGCCAGCAGCCATCAGGACAGGGTCCCCTACAATGAGCAGTTCTTC. Translation gives CASSHQDRVPYNEQFF. The chain employs TRBV4-3 and TRBJ2-1; TRBD1 matches 8 bases. V was clipped by 3 bases and J by 2 bases; unmatched bases: 6. CDR1 and CDR2 (germline): LGHNA, YSLEER. CDR3 length equals 16 residues.

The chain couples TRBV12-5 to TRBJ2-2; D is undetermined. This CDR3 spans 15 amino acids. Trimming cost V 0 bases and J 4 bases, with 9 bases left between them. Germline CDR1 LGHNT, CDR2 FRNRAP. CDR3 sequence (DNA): TGTGCTAGTGGTTTGGTAGCGCAATTCACCGGGGAGCTGTTTTTT. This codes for CASGLVAQFTGELFF.

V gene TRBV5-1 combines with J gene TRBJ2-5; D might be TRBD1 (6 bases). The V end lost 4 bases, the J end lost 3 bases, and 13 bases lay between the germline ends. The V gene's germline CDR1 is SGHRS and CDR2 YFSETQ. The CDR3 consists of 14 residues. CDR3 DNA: TGCGCCAGCAGCGGACGATCAGGGGAAGAGACCCAGTACTTC. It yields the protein CASSGRSGEETQYF.

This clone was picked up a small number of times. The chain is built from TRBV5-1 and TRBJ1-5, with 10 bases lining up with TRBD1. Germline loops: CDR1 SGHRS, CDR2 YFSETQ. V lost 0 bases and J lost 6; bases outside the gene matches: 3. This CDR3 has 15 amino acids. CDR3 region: CASSLGQGASQPQHF. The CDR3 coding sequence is TGCGCCAGCAGCTTGGGACAGGGGGCAAGTCAGCCCCAGCATTTT.

The CDR3 here is CASSARQGDLYGYTF. The DNA of the CDR3 is TGTGCCAGCAGCGCCCGACAGGGGGACCTCTATGGCTACACCTTC. This chain joins TRBV6-2 or TRBV6-3 and TRBJ1-2, with 9 bases matching TRBD1. In germline, CDR1 is MNHEY, CDR2 SVGEGT. V lost 6 bases, J lost 4 bases, and 9 bases stayed unmatched. The CDR3 has 15 amino acids.

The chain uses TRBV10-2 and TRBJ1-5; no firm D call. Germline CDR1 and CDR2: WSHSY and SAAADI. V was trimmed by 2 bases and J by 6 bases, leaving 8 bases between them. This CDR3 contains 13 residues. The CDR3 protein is CASSEITSQPQHF. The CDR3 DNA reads TGCGCCAGCAGTGAGATAACAAGTCAGCCCCAGCATTTT.

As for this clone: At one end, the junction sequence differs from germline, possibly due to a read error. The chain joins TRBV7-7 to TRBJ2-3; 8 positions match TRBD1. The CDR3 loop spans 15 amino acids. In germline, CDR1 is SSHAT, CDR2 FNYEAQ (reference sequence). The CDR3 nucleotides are TGTGCTAGCAGCACCGGGACAGGAGGGGCAGATACGCAGTATTTT. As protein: CASSTGTGGADTQYF. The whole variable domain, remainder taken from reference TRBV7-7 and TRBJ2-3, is GAGVSQSPRYKVTKRGQDVTLRCDPISSHATLYWYQQALGQGPEFLTYFNYEAQPDKSGLPSDRFSAERPEGSISTLTIQRTEQRDSAMYRCASSTGTGGADTQYFGPGTRLTVL.

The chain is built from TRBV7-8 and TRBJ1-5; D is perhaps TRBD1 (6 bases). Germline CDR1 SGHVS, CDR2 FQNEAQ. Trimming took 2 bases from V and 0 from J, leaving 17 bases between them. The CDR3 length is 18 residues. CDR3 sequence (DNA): TGTGCCAGCAGCTTAAAAGGCAGGGGATCCAATAGCAATCAGCCCCAGCATTTT. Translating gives CASSLKGRGSNSNQPQHF.

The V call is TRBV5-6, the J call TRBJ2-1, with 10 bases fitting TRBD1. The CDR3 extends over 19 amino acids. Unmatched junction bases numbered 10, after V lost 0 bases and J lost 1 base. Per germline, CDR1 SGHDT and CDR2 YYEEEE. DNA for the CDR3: TGTGCCAGCAGCTTGGCGGGACAGGGGCCGATGGGGTCCTACAATGAGCAGTTCTTC. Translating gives CASSLAGQGPMGSYNEQFF.

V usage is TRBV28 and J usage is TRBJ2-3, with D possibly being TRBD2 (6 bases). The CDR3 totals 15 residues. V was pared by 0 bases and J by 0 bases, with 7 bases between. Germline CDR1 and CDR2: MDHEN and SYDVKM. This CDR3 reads CASSLWGTSTDTQYF. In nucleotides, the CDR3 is TGTGCCAGCAGTTTATGGGGGACTAGCACAGATACGCAGTATTTT.

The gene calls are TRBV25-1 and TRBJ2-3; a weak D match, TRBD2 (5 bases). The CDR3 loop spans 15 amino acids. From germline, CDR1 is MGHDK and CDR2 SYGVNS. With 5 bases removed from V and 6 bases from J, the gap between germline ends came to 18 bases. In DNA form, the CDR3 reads TGTGCCAGCAGTCCTGAAACTAGTGTCGGGGATACGCAGTATTTT. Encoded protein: CASSPETSVGDTQYF.

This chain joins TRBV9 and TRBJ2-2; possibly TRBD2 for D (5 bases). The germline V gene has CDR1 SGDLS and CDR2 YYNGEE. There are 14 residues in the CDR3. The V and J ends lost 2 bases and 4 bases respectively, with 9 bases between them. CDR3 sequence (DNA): TGTGCCAGCAGCGTCGGAGGTGGCACCGGGGAGCTGTTTTTT. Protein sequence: CASSVGGGTGELFF. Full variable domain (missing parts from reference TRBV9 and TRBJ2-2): DSGVTQTPKHLITATGQRVTLRCSPRSGDLSVYWYQQSLDQGLQFLIQYYNGEERAKGNILERFSAQQFPDLHSELNLSSLELGDSALYFCASSVGGGTGELFFGEGSRLTVL.

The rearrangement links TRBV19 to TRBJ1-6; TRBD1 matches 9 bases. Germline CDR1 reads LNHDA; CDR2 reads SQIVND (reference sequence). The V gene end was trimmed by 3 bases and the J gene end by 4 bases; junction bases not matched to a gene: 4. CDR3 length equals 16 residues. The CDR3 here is CASSIDRGIYNSPLHF. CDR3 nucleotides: TGTGCCAGTAGTATCGACAGGGGGATATATAATTCACCCCTCCACTTT.

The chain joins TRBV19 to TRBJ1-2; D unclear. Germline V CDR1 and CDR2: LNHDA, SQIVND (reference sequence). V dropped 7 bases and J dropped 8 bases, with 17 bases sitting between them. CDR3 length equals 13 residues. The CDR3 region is CASTMTIPNGYTF. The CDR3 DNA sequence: TGTGCCAGTACCATGACAATCCCGAACGGCTACACCTTC.